This paragraph covers one TCR beta chain sequence. The CDR3 contains 13 residues. V was clipped by 4 bases and J by 10 bases; unmatched bases: 10. CDR1 and CDR2 from the germline V gene are SGHRS and YFSETQ. The sample comes from a study of blood T cell repertoires in COVID-19. Study as a whole: The United States, Italy and Spain provided the acute and convalescent COVID-19 samples.

The method was immunoSEQ multiplex PCR; TCRdb's version includes in-frame clones alone and lacks a portion of them. The sample holds over 200,000 clones, 80% to 90% seen once. J is TRBJ1-1 and V is TRBV5-1; 7 nucleotides agree with TRBD1. The sequenced sample consisted of peripheral blood. This TCR was sampled from a woman aged 80 or older with active or convalescent COVID-19. CDR3 sequence reads: CASSITGEWGAFF. The CDR3 nucleotides are TGCGCCAGCAGCATTACAGGGGAATGGGGAGCTTTCTTT.